This is a list of T cell receptor beta chains from one sample in a study of cytomegalovirus exposure and HLA in healthy donors. Assay used: immunoSEQ multiplex PCR; TCRdb lists only in-frame clones, some missing. This repertoire shows 120,000 or so clones, approximately 89% found once; its top ten account for approximately 1.1%. The sequenced material came from PBMCs. The receptor set was obtained from a woman between 18 and 29 years old in good health and CMV-seronegative. Both conserved end residues are part of each CDR3. Fields, in order: D gene, J gene, V gene, CDR3 protein. A D gene is named only where the DNA matches it firmly.

D: TRBD1; J: TRBJ1-2; V: TRBV19; CDR3: CASSEQGWAGAPRGYTF
D: .; J: TRBJ1-2; V: TRBV5-6; CDR3: CASSLQGGSYGYTF
D: .; J: TRBJ1-2; V: TRBV6-1; CDR3: CASSGKHGTHYYGYTF
D: TRBD1; J: TRBJ1-3; V: TRBV19; CDR3: CASRDRSSGNTIYF
D: .; J: TRBJ1-1; V: TRBV5-1; CDR3: CASSLDVQEAFF
D: TRBD2; J: TRBJ2-3; V: TRBV7-2; CDR3: CASSWGTSGDTQYF
D: .; J: TRBJ1-6; V: TRBV7-9; CDR3: CASSKVRAPNSPLHF
D: .; J: TRBJ1-5; V: TRBV28; CDR3: CASSTPPGGNQPQHF
D: TRBD2; J: TRBJ2-1; V: TRBV7-6; CDR3: CASSLGASGRAFGEQFF
D: .; J: TRBJ1-2; V: TRBV30; CDR3: CAWTPFEGYGYTF
D: TRBD2; J: TRBJ2-3; V: TRBV5-8; CDR3: CASSSQSGGVILSTDTQYF
D: TRBD1; J: TRBJ1-5; V: TRBV5-6; CDR3: CASSLGTGGQPQHF
D: TRBD2; J: TRBJ2-5; V: TRBV18; CDR3: CASSRLAGKEETQYF
D: .; J: TRBJ2-2; V: TRBV5-1; CDR3: CASSRGSNTGELFF
D: TRBD1; J: TRBJ2-1; V: TRBV10-3; CDR3: CAISPDRVGQFF
D: TRBD1; J: TRBJ1-2; V: TRBV7-2; CDR3: CASSRTSGTGGRDGYTF
D: .; J: TRBJ1-1; V: TRBV7-9; CDR3: CASSTGQLGTEAFF
D: .; J: TRBJ2-1; V: TRBV19; CDR3: CASGPLADLPYNEQFF
D: .; J: TRBJ1-1; V: TRBV10-3; CDR3: CAISSGGDTEAFF
D: TRBD1; J: TRBJ1-2; V: TRBV29-1; CDR3: CSARQGNYGYTF
D: .; J: TRBJ2-7; V: TRBV18; CDR3: CASSPPQGSSYEQYF
D: TRBD1; J: TRBJ1-2; V: TRBV5-6; CDR3: CASSTGTGRGYTF
D: TRBD1; J: TRBJ1-6; V: TRBV5-1; CDR3: CASSGDSGDSPLHF
D: .; J: TRBJ1-5; V: TRBV7-9; CDR3: CASSLAEAAQHF
D: .; J: TRBJ2-6; V: TRBV5-1; CDR3: CASSLWAGAGANVLTF
D: .; J: TRBJ2-2; V: TRBV14; CDR3: CASSQALVVGELFF
D: TRBD2; J: TRBJ2-1; V: TRBV18; CDR3: CASSPPGLVNEQFF
D: TRBD1; J: TRBJ1-2; V: TRBV18; CDR3: CASSPRTGAYGYTF
D: TRBD1; J: TRBJ1-5; V: TRBV28; CDR3: CASRRGQGRQPQHF
D: TRBD1; J: TRBJ1-1; V: TRBV7-2; CDR3: CASSSPHRGFTEAFF
D: TRBD1; J: TRBJ2-7; V: TRBV6-4; CDR3: CASSDPDWYGQGNYEQYF
D: TRBD2; J: TRBJ2-2; V: TRBV4-2; CDR3: CASSQVAGDTGELFF
D: TRBD2; J: TRBJ2-1; V: TRBV28; CDR3: CASSFMIKRESSYNEQFF
D: .; J: TRBJ2-7; V: TRBV2; CDR3: CASRGDSSYEQYF
D: TRBD1; J: TRBJ1-4; V: TRBV6-6; CDR3: CASRTGTASNEKLFF
D: .; J: TRBJ1-1; V: TRBV5-1; CDR3: CASSLDRVTEAFF
D: TRBD2; J: TRBJ2-1; V: TRBV7-2; CDR3: CASSLWAGEANEQFF
D: .; J: TRBJ1-2; V: TRBV7-2; CDR3: CASSLGGVYGYTF
D: TRBD1; J: TRBJ2-2; V: TRBV5-1; CDR3: CASSQGTGDTGELFF
D: TRBD2; J: TRBJ2-3; V: TRBV27; CDR3: CASSHPASGGATDTQYF
D: .; J: TRBJ2-3; V: TRBV5-1; CDR3: CASSLTGKGADTQYF
D: .; J: TRBJ1-2; V: TRBV30; CDR3: CAWSVQAGGYTF
D: .; J: TRBJ1-2; V: TRBV4-1; CDR3: CASSLWEPEQGGYGYTF
D: TRBD2; J: TRBJ2-1; V: TRBV18; CDR3: CASSPLAGESNEQFF
D: TRBD2; J: TRBJ2-1; V: TRBV28; CDR3: CASREGTSFYNEQFF
D: TRBD1; J: TRBJ2-3; V: TRBV10-3; CDR3: CATRDRGRLTDTQYF
D: TRBD1; J: TRBJ1-1; V: TRBV30; CDR3: CAWTSDRVTEAFF
D: .; J: TRBJ1-3; V: TRBV19; CDR3: CASSPGQFFSGNTIYF
D: .; J: TRBJ1-2; V: TRBV6-1; CDR3: CASGHRFYGYTF
D: .; J: TRBJ2-1; V: TRBV28; CDR3: CASSYRGIEQFF
D: TRBD2; J: TRBJ2-2; V: TRBV11-2; CDR3: CASSPTGGRELFF
D: TRBD2; J: TRBJ2-1; V: TRBV5-1; CDR3: CASSLVGLAGIEQFF
D: .; J: TRBJ1-3; V: TRBV9; CDR3: CASSVAVSGNTIYF
D: TRBD2; J: TRBJ2-2; V: TRBV30; CDR3: CAWSVLSLAGSTGELFF
D: .; J: TRBJ2-5; V: TRBV5-1; CDR3: CASSLDSSQETQYF
D: .; J: TRBJ2-5; V: TRBV7-2; CDR3: CASSLNLGGTQYF
D: .; J: TRBJ1-2; V: TRBV4-2; CDR3: CASSPGGEAHDYTF
D: .; J: TRBJ1-1; V: TRBV4-3; CDR3: CASSQDGREEAFF
D: .; J: TRBJ2-3; V: TRBV7-8; CDR3: CASSKNRVSSTDTQYF
D: TRBD2; J: TRBJ2-1; V: TRBV4-3; CDR3: CASSQAPGGVAGVYEQFF